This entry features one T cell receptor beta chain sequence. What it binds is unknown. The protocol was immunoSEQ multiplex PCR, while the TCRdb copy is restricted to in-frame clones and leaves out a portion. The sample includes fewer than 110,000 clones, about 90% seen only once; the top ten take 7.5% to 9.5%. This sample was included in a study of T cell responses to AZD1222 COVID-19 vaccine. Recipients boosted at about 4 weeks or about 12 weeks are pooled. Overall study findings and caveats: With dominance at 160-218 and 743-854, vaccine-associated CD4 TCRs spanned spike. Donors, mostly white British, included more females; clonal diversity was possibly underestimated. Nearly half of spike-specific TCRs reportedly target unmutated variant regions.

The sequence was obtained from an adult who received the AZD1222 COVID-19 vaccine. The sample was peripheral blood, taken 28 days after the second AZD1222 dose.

The DNA for the CDR3 is TGTGCCAGCAGCTACGGACTAGCGGGGGGCCAGCAGACCCAGTACTTC. This gives the protein CASSYGLAGGQQTQYF. The chain uses TRBV3-1 (or the pseudogene TRBV3-2) and TRBJ2-5; 14 bases are shared with TRBD2. CDR1 and CDR2 from the germline V gene are LGHDT and YNNKEL (reference sequence). The J segment lost 6 bases and the V segment lost 5 bases, leaving 8 bases of the junction unmatched. This CDR3 spans 16 amino acids.